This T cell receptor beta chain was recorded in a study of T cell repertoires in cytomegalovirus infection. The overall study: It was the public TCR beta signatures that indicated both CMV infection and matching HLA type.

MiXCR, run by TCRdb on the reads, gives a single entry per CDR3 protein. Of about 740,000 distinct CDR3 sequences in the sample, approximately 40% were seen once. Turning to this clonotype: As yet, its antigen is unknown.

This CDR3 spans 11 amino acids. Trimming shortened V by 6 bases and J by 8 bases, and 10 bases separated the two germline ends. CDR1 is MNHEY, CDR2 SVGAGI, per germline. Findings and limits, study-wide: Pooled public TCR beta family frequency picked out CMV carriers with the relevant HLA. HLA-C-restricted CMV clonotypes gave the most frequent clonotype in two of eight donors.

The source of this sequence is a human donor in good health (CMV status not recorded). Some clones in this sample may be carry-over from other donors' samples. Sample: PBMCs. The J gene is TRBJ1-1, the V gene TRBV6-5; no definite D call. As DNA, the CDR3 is TGTGCCAGCAGCCTGTACGGGGAAGCTTTCTTT. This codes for CASSLYGEAFF.